This is a list of T cell receptor beta chains from one sample in a study of cytomegalovirus exposure and HLA in healthy donors. Data came from immunoSEQ multiplex PCR; TCRdb stores just in-frame clones and leaves some out. Here the sample spans some 130,000 clones, over 70% being singletons. What was sequenced was PBMCs. The receptor source for this set is a woman aged 40 to 50 in good health and CMV-seronegative. Both conserved end residues are part of each CDR3. A D gene is named only where the DNA matches it firmly. The listing skips clone size in some rows; elsewhere it reads once, few, many or a size class.

d_call j_call v_call clone_size cdr3_nt cdr3_aa
NA TRBJ2-7 TRBV10-2 few TGCGCCAGCAGTGAGTCGAAAGCGAGGGCCTACGAGCAGTACTTC CASSESKARAYEQYF
NA TRBJ1-1 TRBV27 NA TGTGCCAGCAGTTTAAGGCGGGGGACTGAAGCTTTCTTT CASSLRRGTEAFF
TRBD2 TRBJ2-7 TRBV13 NA TGTGCCAGCAGCTCCCCCGGGACTAGCGGGATCTACGAGCAGTACTTC CASSSPGTSGIYEQYF
TRBD1 TRBJ2-7 TRBV2 NA TGTGCCAGCAGTGGCGGGGACAGGGTAGACGAGCAGTACTTC CASSGGDRVDEQYF
NA TRBJ2-7 TRBV6-1 NA TGTGCCAGCATCGGGACTTTTGCAGGCGAGCAGTACTTC CASIGTFAGEQYF
NA TRBJ1-1 TRBV2 NA TGTGCCAGCAGCCATGGGGAGGTGAACACTGAAGCTTTCTTT CASSHGEVNTEAFF
NA TRBJ2-2 TRBV5-1 NA TGCGCCAGCAGCTTGGGAGGGTTCGGGGAGCTGTTTTTT CASSLGGFGELFF
TRBD1 TRBJ1-5 TRBV28 NA TGTGCCAGCAGTTTAATACAGGGGGCGGGCAATCAGCCCCAGCATTTT CASSLIQGAGNQPQHF
TRBD1 TRBJ2-4 TRBV28 NA TGTGCCAGCAGTACCCCCGGGACAGGTTGGGGTTCAGCCAAAAACAGTCAGTACTTC CASSTPGTGWGSAKNSQYF
NA TRBJ1-4 TRBV30 NA TGTGCCTGGAGTACCGGGACTGACTCTGAAAAACTGTTTTTT CAWSTGTDSEKLFF
NA TRBJ2-1 TRBV5-4 NA TGTGCCAGCAGGACCCACAGGGAAAATGAGCAGTTCTTC CASRTHRENEQFF
TRBD1 TRBJ1-1 TRBV19 few TGTGCCAGTAGTTTCAAAGGAGGGGGCGCTTTCTTT CASSFKGGGAFF
NA TRBJ2-6 TRBV2 NA TGTGCCAGCAGTGCCCAGAACTCTGGGGCCAACGTCCTGACTTTC CASSAQNSGANVLTF
TRBD1 TRBJ1-6 TRBV28 NA TGTGCCAGCAGTTCTGTTCAAATGGTGATAAGGCAGGGGGCTTCACCCCTCCACTTT CASSSVQMVIRQGASPLHF
NA TRBJ2-5 TRBV18 once TGTGCCAGCTCACCAAAAGCCGGAGATCAAGAGACCCAGTACTTC CASSPKAGDQETQYF
NA TRBJ2-5 TRBV7-8 NA TGTGCCAGCAGCTTAGGGCGGAGCCAAGAGACCCAGTACTTC CASSLGRSQETQYF
NA TRBJ1-1 TRBV6-5 NA TGTGCCAGCAGTCCCGGGGTAACTGAAGCTTTCTTT CASSPGVTEAFF
TRBD1 TRBJ1-1 TRBV14 once TGTGCCAGCAGCCCCCCCGGGACAGGGAACACTGAAGCTTTCTTT CASSPPGTGNTEAFF
NA TRBJ1-2 TRBV2 NA TGTGCCAGCAGTTACAGGGTCGGTCGTGCGGACTACACCTTC CASSYRVGRADYTF
NA TRBJ2-5 TRBV10-3 NA TGTGCCATCAGGATGGACAGCGGCCAAGAGACCCAGTACTTC CAIRMDSGQETQYF
NA TRBJ2-7 TRBV27 NA TGTGCCAGCAGCTCTAGCGTCGGTCCCTACGAGCAGTACTTC CASSSSVGPYEQYF
TRBD2 TRBJ2-3 TRBV30 once TGTGCCTGGAGTGGAAGCGGGGGATTCACAGATACGCAGTATTTT CAWSGSGGFTDTQYF
NA TRBJ1-5 TRBV19 NA TGTGCCAGTAGCCGGACAGATTCTCAGCCCCAGCATTTT CASSRTDSQPQHF
NA TRBJ2-7 TRBV7-8 NA TGTGCCAGCAGCCAGGACACCCTCTACGAGCAGTACTTC CASSQDTLYEQYF
NA TRBJ2-7 TRBV5-5 NA TGTGCCAGCAGCGATGGCGGCTACGAGCAGTACTTC CASSDGGYEQYF
NA TRBJ1-2 TRBV6-5 NA TGTGCCAGCAGTTATGACGGGGCGGACAGCGTCTATGGCTACACCTTC CASSYDGADSVYGYTF
NA TRBJ1-2 TRBV30 NA TGTGCCTGGACCCCCAGGAACTATGGCTACACCTTC CAWTPRNYGYTF